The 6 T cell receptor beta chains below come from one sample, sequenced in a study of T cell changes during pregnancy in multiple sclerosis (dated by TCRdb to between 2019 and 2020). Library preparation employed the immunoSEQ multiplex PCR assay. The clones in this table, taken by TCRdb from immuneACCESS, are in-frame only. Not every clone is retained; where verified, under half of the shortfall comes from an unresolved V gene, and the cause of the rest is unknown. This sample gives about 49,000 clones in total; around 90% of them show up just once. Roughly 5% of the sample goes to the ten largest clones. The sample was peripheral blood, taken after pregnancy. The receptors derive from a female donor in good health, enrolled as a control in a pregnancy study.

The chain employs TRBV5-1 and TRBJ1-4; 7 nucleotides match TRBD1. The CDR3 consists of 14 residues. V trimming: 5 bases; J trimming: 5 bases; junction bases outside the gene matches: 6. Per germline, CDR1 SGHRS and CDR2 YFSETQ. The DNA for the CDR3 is TGCGCCAGCAGTCGGACAGGAGCGAATGAAAAACTGTTTTTT. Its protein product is CASSRTGANEKLFF.

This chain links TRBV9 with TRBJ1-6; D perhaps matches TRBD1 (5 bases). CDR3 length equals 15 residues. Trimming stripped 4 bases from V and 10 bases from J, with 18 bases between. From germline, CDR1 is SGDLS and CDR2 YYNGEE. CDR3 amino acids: CASSQSRGRGSPLHF. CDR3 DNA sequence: TGTGCCAGCAGCCAAAGCCGGGGGAGAGGATCACCCCTCCACTTT.

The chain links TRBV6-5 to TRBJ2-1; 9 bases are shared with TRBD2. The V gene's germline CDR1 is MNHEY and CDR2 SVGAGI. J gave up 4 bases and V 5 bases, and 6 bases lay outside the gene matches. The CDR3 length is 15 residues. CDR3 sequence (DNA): TGTGCCAGCAGTCCAGCGGGGGGCCTATACAATGAGCAGTTCTTC. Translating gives CASSPAGGLYNEQFF.

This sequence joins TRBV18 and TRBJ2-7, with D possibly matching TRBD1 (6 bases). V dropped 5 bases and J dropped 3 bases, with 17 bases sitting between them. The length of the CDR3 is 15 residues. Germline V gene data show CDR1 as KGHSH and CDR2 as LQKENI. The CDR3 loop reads CASSAKTGPLYEQYF. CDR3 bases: TGTGCCAGCTCAGCCAAAACAGGGCCCCTCTACGAGCAGTACTTC.

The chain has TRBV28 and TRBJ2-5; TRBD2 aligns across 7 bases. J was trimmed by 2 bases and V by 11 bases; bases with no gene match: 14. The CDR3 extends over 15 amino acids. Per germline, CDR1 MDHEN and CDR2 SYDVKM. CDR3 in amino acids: CAGGSGAPGQETQYF. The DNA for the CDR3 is TGTGCCGGGGGGAGCGGGGCGCCTGGTCAAGAGACCCAGTACTTC.

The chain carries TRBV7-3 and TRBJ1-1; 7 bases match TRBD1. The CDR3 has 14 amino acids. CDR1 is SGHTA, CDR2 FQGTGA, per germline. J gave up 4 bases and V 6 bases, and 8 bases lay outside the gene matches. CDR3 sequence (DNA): TGTGCCAGCAGGGAAGGGCAGGGGGTCACTGAAGCTTTCTTT. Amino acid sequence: CASREGQGVTEAFF.